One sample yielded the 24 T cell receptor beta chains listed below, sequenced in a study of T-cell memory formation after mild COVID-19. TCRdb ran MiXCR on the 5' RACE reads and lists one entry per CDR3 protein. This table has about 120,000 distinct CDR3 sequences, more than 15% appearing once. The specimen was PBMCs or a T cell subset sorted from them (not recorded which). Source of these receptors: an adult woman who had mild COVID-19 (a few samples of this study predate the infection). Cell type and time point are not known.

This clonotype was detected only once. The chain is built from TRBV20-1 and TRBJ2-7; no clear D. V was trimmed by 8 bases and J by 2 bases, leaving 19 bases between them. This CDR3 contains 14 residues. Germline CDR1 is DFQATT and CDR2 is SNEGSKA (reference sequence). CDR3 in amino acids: CSIGVGRVAYEQYF. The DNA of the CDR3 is TGCAGTATCGGCGTGGGTCGGGTAGCCTACGAGCAGTACTTC.

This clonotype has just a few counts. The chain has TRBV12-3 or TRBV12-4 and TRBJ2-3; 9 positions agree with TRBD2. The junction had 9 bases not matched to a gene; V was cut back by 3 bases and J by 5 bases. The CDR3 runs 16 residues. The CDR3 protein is CASSFYAGGLKDTQYF. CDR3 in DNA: TGTGCCAGCAGTTTTTATGCGGGGGGGCTTAAAGATACGCAGTATTTT.

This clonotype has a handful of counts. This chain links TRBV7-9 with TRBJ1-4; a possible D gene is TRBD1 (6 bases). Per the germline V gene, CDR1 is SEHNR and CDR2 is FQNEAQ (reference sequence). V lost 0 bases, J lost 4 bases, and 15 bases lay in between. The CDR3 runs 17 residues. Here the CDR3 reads CASSLAPAGVYNEKLFF. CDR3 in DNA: TGTGCCAGCAGCTTAGCTCCGGCAGGGGTGTATAATGAAAAACTGTTTTTT. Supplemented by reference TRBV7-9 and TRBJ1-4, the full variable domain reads DTGVSQNPRHKITKRGQNVTFRCDPISEHNRLYWYRQTLGQGPEFLTYFQNEAQLEKSRLLSDRFSAERPKGSFSTLEIQRTEQGDSAMYLCASSLAPAGVYNEKLFFGSGTQLSVL.

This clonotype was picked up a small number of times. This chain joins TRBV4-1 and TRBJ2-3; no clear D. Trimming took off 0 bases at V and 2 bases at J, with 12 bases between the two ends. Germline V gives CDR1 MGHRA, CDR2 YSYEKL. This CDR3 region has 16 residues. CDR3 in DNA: TGCGCCAGCAGCCAAGATGGGGAAGGGTTCACAGATACGCAGTATTTT. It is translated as CASSQDGEGFTDTQYF.

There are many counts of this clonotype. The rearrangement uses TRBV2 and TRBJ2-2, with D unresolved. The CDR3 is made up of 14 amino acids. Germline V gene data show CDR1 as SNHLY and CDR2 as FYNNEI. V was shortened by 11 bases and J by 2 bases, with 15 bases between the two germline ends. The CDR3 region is CAYSQRANTGELFF. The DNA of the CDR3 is TGTGCCTATAGCCAGCGAGCTAACACCGGGGAGCTGTTTTTT.

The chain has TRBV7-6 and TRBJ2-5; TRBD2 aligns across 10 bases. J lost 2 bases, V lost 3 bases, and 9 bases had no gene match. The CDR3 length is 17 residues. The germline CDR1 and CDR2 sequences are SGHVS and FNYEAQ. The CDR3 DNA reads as TGTGCCAGCAGCTTGGGCCCGGGACTAGCGCGTCAAGAGACCCAGTACTTC. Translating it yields CASSLGPGLARQETQYF.

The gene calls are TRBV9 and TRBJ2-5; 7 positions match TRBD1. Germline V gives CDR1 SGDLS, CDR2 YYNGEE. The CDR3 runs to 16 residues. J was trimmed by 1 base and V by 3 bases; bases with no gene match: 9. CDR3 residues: CASSAGGRGLQETQYF. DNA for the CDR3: TGTGCCAGCAGCGCGGGCGGAAGGGGGCTCCAAGAGACCCAGTACTTC.

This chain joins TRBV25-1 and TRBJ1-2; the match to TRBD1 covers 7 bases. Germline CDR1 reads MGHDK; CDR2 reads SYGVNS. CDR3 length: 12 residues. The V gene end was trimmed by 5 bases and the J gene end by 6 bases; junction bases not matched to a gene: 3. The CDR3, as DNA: TGTGCCAGCAGTAGACAGGGCCATGGCTACACCTTC. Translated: CASSRQGHGYTF.

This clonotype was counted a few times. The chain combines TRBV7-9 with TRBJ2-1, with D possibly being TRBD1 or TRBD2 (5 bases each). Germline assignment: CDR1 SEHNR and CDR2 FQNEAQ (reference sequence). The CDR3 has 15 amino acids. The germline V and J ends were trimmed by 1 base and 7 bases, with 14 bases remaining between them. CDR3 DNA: TGTGCCAGCAGCTTAGGGTGGCAGGGCGGGAATGAGCAGTTCTTC. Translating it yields CASSLGWQGGNEQFF.

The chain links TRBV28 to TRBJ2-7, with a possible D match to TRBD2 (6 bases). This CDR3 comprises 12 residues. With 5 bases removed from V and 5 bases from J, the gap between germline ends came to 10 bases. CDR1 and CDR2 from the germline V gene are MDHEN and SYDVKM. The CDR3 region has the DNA TGTGCCAGCAGTAAGACTAGTAACGAGCAGTACTTC. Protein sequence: CASSKTSNEQYF.

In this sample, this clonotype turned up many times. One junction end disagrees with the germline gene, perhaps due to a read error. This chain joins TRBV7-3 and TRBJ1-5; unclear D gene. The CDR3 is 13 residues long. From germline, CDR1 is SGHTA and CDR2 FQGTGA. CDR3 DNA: TGTGCCAGCAGCCTAACAGCAGTCGAGCCCCAGCATTTT. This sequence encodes CASSLTAVEPQHF.

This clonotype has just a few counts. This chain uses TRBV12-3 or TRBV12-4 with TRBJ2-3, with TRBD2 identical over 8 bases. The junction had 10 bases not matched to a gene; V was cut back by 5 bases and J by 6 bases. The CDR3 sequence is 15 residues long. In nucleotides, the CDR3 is TGTGCCAGCAGTACCCGGACTAGCCTCACGGATACGCAGTATTTT. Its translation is CASSTRTSLTDTQYF.

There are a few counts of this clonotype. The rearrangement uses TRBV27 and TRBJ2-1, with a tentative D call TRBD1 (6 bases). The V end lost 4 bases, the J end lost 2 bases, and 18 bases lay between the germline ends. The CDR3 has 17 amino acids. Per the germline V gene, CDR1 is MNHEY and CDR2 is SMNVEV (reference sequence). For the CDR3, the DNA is TGTGCCAGCAGTTCAGACCTACCGGGACAACCCTACAATGAGCAGTTCTTC. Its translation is CASSSDLPGQPYNEQFF.

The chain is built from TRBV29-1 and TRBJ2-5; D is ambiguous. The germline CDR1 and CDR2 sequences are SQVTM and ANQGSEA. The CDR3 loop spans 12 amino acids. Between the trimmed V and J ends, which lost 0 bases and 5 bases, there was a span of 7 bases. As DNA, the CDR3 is TGCAGCGTTGAAGAAGGTTCGGAGACCCAGTACTTC. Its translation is CSVEEGSETQYF.

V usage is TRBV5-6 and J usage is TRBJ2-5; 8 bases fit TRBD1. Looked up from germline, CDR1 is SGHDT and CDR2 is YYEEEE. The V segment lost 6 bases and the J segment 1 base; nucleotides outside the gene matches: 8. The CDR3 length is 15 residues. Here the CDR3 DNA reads TGTGCCAGCACCGCTAGGACAGGGATCCAAGAGACCCAGTACTTC. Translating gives CASTARTGIQETQYF. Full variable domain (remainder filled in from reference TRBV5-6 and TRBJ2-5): DAGVTQSPTHLIKTRGQQVTLRCSPKSGHDTVSWYQQALGQGPQFIFQYYEEEERQRGNFPDRFSGHQFPNYSSELNVNALLLGDSALYLCASTARTGIQETQYFGPGTRLLVL.

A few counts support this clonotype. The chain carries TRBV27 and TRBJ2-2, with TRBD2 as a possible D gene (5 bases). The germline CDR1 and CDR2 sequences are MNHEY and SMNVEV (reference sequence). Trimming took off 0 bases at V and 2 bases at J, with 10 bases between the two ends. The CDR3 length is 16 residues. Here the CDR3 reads CASSLSELGNTGELFF. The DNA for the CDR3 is TGTGCCAGCAGTTTATCGGAACTAGGAAACACCGGGGAGCTGTTTTTT.

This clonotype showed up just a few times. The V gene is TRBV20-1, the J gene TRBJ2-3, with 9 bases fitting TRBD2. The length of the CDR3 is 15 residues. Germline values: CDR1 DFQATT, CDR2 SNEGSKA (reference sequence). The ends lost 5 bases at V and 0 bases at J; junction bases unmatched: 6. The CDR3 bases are TGCAGTGCTGCCGGAACTAGCGGGAGCACAGATACGCAGTATTTT. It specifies CSAAGTSGSTDTQYF.

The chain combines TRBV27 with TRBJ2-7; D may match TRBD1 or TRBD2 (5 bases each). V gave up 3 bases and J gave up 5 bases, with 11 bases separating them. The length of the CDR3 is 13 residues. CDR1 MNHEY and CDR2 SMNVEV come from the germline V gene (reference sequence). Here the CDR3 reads CASSFGGFDEQYF. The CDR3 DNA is TGTGCCAGCAGTTTTGGGGGTTTCGACGAGCAGTACTTC.

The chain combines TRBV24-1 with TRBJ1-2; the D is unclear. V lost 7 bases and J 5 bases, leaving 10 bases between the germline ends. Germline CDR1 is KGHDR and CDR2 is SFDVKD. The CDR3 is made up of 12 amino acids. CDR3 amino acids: CATSTVEYGYTF. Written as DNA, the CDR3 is TGTGCCACCAGCACGGTCGAATATGGCTACACCTTC.

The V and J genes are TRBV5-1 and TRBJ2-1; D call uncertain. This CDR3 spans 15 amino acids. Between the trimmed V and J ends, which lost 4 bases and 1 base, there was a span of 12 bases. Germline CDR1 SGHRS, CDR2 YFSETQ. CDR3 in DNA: TGCGCCAGCAGCATGACGGGCGAATCCTACAATGAGCAGTTCTTC. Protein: CASSMTGESYNEQFF. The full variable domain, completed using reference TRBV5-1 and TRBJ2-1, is KAGVTQTPRYLIKTRGQQVTLSCSPISGHRSVSWYQQTPGQGLQFLFEYFSETQRNKGNFPGRFSGRQFSNSRSEMNVSTLELGDSALYLCASSMTGESYNEQFFGPGTRLTVL.

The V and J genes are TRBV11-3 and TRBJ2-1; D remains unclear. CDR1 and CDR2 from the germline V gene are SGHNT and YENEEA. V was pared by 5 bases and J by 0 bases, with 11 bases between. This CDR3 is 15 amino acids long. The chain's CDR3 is CASSPALYSYNEQFF. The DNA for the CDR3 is TGTGCCAGCAGCCCTGCTTTGTACTCCTACAATGAGCAGTTCTTC.

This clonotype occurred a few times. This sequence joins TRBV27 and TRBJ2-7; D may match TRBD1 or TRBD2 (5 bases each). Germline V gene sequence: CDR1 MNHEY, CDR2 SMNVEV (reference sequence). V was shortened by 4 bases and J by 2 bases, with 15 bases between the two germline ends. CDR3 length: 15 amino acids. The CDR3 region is CASSSSGIGAYEQYF. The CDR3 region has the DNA TGTGCCAGCAGTTCGTCCGGGATAGGGGCCTACGAGCAGTACTTC.

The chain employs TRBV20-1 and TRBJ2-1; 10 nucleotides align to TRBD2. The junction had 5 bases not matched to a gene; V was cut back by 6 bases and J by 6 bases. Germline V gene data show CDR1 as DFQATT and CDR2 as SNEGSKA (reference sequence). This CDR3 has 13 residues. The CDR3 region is CSATGLAINEQFF. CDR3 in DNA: TGCAGTGCAACGGGACTAGCGATCAATGAGCAGTTCTTC.

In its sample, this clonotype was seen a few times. The CDR3 reads CASSRTSGSPYEQYF. CDR3 nucleotide sequence: TGTGCCAGCAGTAGGACTAGCGGGAGCCCCTACGAGCAGTACTTC. The V gene is TRBV6-2 or TRBV6-3, the J gene TRBJ2-7, with 13 bases aligning to TRBD2. The CDR3 length is 15 residues. CDR1 MNHEY and CDR2 SVGEGT come from the germline V gene. Trimming took 5 bases from V and 2 from J; bases not matched to a gene: 3.